Listed below are T cell receptor beta chains from one sample, sequenced in a study of blood T cell repertoires in COVID-19. Here immunoSEQ multiplex PCR was the method, and the copy in TCRdb shows in-frame clones only, minus some. The data hold hundreds of thousands of clones, with about 90% observed a single time. Sequenced: peripheral blood. These receptors all stem from a man aged 55 to 70 who had recovered from COVID-19. Each CDR3 is given without its conserved first and last residue.

j_gene: TRBJ1-4
v_gene: TRBV19
CDR3aa: ASSTRTGGNEKLF

j_gene: TRBJ2-1
v_gene: TRBV28
CDR3aa: ASSVGLANNEQF

j_gene: TRBJ1-6
v_gene: TRBV2
CDR3aa: ANRDRGNSPLH

j_gene: TRBJ2-2
v_gene: TRBV27
CDR3aa: ASSRGQGTNGELF

j_gene: TRBJ2-1
v_gene: TRBV14
CDR3aa: ASSRPNSSGGAFYEQF

j_gene: TRBJ2-3
v_gene: TRBV4-1
CDR3aa: ASSQEGQSTDTQY

j_gene: TRBJ1-2
v_gene: TRBV5-1
CDR3aa: ASSLGAREGAEGYT

j_gene: TRBJ1-5
v_gene: TRBV28
CDR3aa: ASKRDQQPQH

j_gene: TRBJ2-7
v_gene: TRBV5-1
CDR3aa: ASSLQGPGPYEQY

j_gene: TRBJ1-6
v_gene: TRBV6-5
CDR3aa: ASRPDRGQNSPLH

j_gene: TRBJ1-1
v_gene: TRBV5-1
CDR3aa: ASSSDSWNTEAF

j_gene: TRBJ1-2
v_gene: TRBV19
CDR3aa: ASTTQGATTNYGYT

j_gene: TRBJ1-2
v_gene: TRBV7-9
CDR3aa: ASSLARDGYT

j_gene: TRBJ1-1
v_gene: TRBV24-1
CDR3aa: ATSDSRTGGEAF

j_gene: TRBJ2-7
v_gene: TRBV10-3
CDR3aa: ANSRDLRYEQY

j_gene: TRBJ1-4
v_gene: TRBV29-1
CDR3aa: SVGSGTDNEKLF

j_gene: TRBJ1-4
v_gene: TRBV19
CDR3aa: ASREGANEKLF

j_gene: TRBJ2-7
v_gene: TRBV25-1
CDR3aa: ASSEGRASYEQY

j_gene: TRBJ1-1
v_gene: TRBV7-9
CDR3aa: ASSLSPGQGSTEAF

j_gene: TRBJ2-5
v_gene: TRBV29-1
CDR3aa: SVYRASGETQY

j_gene: TRBJ1-3
v_gene: TRBV5-8
CDR3aa: ASSIGNTIY

j_gene: TRBJ1-2
v_gene: TRBV21-1
CDR3aa: ASSKNRNQHYGYT

j_gene: TRBJ2-7
v_gene: TRBV19
CDR3aa: ASSITGGGEQY

j_gene: TRBJ1-5
v_gene: TRBV7-8
CDR3aa: ASSLDVRGPFLSNQPQH

j_gene: TRBJ2-4
v_gene: TRBV5-5
CDR3aa: ASSTDVGGLAKNIQY

j_gene: TRBJ1-5
v_gene: TRBV27
CDR3aa: ASNVPTGGNQPQH

j_gene: TRBJ1-1
v_gene: TRBV11-1
CDR3aa: ASSFRRQGAAEAF

j_gene: TRBJ1-6
v_gene: TRBV9
CDR3aa: ASSVARVSPLH

j_gene: TRBJ2-7
v_gene: TRBV6-6
CDR3aa: ASRLPQNYEQY

j_gene: TRBJ2-5
v_gene: TRBV3-1/TRBV3-2
CDR3aa: ASSQVWRASGGKKETQY

j_gene: TRBJ2-5
v_gene: TRBV10-2
CDR3aa: ATGTSGGQETQY

j_gene: TRBJ1-4
v_gene: TRBV7-9
CDR3aa: ASSPRGGVEKLF

j_gene: TRBJ2-3
v_gene: TRBV20-1
CDR3aa: SARVERTQY

j_gene: TRBJ2-7
v_gene: TRBV2
CDR3aa: ASNLQGQGNEQY

j_gene: TRBJ1-4
v_gene: TRBV18
CDR3aa: ASSQHRVGDSNEKLF

j_gene: TRBJ1-1
v_gene: TRBV7-9
CDR3aa: ASSLGQGTEAF

j_gene: TRBJ2-2
v_gene: TRBV6-5
CDR3aa: ASSYLQANTGELF

j_gene: TRBJ1-3
v_gene: TRBV18
CDR3aa: ASSPLRDREWNTIY

j_gene: TRBJ2-5
v_gene: TRBV28
CDR3aa: ASFQGLAGGRWETQY

j_gene: TRBJ1-5
v_gene: TRBV7-2
CDR3aa: ASSLMTQVNQPQH

j_gene: TRBJ2-2
v_gene: TRBV6-4
CDR3aa: ASSPTRNTGELF

j_gene: TRBJ2-2
v_gene: TRBV5-6
CDR3aa: ASSLAGRTTGELF

j_gene: TRBJ2-3
v_gene: TRBV5-4
CDR3aa: ASSRNPTGRGTDTQY

j_gene: TRBJ2-6
v_gene: TRBV19
CDR3aa: ASSIGTGKKSGANVLT

j_gene: TRBJ2-1
v_gene: TRBV11-2
CDR3aa: ASSPHPGQGTFYNEQF

j_gene: TRBJ2-2
v_gene: TRBV9
CDR3aa: ASRRGTTAGELF

j_gene: TRBJ2-1
v_gene: TRBV11-2
CDR3aa: ASSLPLADEQF

j_gene: TRBJ2-5
v_gene: TRBV7-6
CDR3aa: ASSLVSGGARETQY

j_gene: TRBJ2-1
v_gene: TRBV7-2
CDR3aa: ASSASTQHQF

j_gene: TRBJ2-7
v_gene: TRBV18
CDR3aa: ASSGQSYEQY